Below, 2 T cell receptor beta chains from the same sample are listed, as sequenced in a study of regulatory T cells in long-lasting Graves disease. Investigators prepared the TCR beta libraries by applying iRepertoire HTBI primers and Arm-PCR of CDR3 regions. One entry per CDR3 protein, called by TCRdb with MiXCR from the multiplex PCR reads. The repertoire holds about 460,000 distinct CDR3 sequences, with less than 25% as singletons. Time point reported: persistent/refractory GD, antithyroid drugs over 5 years with positive TRAb. Preparation of the TCR library used RNA extracted from PBMCs. Sequenced material: peripheral blood mononuclear cells (PBMCs), taken when the disease was refractory, from a patient treated with antithyroid drugs. The receptors stem from a female donor with Graves disease.

This clonotype was detected many times. CDR3 region: CSARLAGRSETQYF. The CDR3 nucleotides are TGCAGTGCTAGACTAGCGGGACGTTCGGAGACCCAGTACTTC. The V call is TRBV20-1, the J call TRBJ2-5, with 9 bases aligning to TRBD2. The J segment lost 5 bases and the V segment lost 2 bases, leaving 6 bases of the junction unmatched. Germline loops: CDR1 DFQATT, CDR2 SNEGSKA (reference sequence). This CDR3 contains 14 residues.

This clonotype was detected many times. The chain recombines TRBV7-2 with TRBJ1-4; TRBD1 might be the D (5 bases). V dropped 6 bases and J dropped 6 bases, with 14 bases sitting between them. Germline CDR1 SGHTA, CDR2 FQGNSA. The CDR3 runs 14 residues. The CDR3 here is CASSLRGADEKLFF. For the CDR3, the DNA is TGTGCCAGCAGTTTACGAGGGGCGGATGAAAAACTGTTTTTT.